The 17 T cell receptor beta chains presented below share a single source sample, sequenced in a study of tumor-infiltrating lymphocytes in localized non-small cell lung cancer. Measured with immunoSEQ multiplex PCR; TCRdb has only the in-frame clones, and not every one. The table records 10,000 to 15,000 clones, about 66% of them present only once. Input material: uninvolved lung tissue not adjacent to the tumor. These receptors all stem from a human donor with non-small cell lung cancer.

The V gene is TRBV28, the J gene TRBJ1-1; D is undetermined. CDR1 is MDHEN and CDR2 is SYDVKM in the germline V gene. With 0 bases removed from V and 5 bases from J, the gap between germline ends came to 10 bases. The CDR3 is made up of 14 amino acids. CDR3 sequence (DNA): TGTGCCAGCAGTTTATGGTATAAGGGAACTGAAGCTTTCTTT. Protein sequence: CASSLWYKGTEAFF.

This rearrangement joins TRBV6-1 to TRBJ1-5; TRBD1 matches at 8 bases. Trimming cost V 8 bases and J 1 base; bases outside gene matches: 4. CDR1 and CDR2 from the germline V gene are MNHNS and SASEGT. CDR3 size: 14 residues. CDR3 coding DNA: TGTGCCAGCTCGGACAGGGAAAGCAATCAGCCCCAGCATTTT. It translates to CASSDRESNQPQHF.

The DNA for the CDR3 is TGTGCCAGCTCACCCGACTATGGCTACACCTTC. This translates into CASSPDYGYTF. V usage is TRBV18 and J usage is TRBJ1-2; D is ambiguous. V dropped 3 bases and J dropped 3 bases, with 2 bases sitting between them. CDR1 and CDR2 from the germline V gene are KGHSH and LQKENI. The CDR3 consists of 11 residues.

About this clone itself: The sample holds other DNA sequences that translate to the same CDR3. The J gene is TRBJ2-2, the V gene TRBV5-4; TRBD1 matches 10 bases. The CDR3 is 15 residues long. Trimming at V came to 2 bases and at J to 4 bases, leaving 2 bases not matched to a gene. Germline CDR1 SGHNT, CDR2 YYREEE (reference sequence). CDR3 coding DNA: TGTGCCAGCAGCTTACGGGACAGGGGCACCGGGGAGCTGTTTTTT. Translated, it gives CASSLRDRGTGELFF. Full variable domain (rest looked up from reference TRBV5-4 and TRBJ2-2): ETGVTQSPTHLIKTRGQQVTLRCSSQSGHNTVSWYQQALGQGPQFIFQYYREEENGRGNFPPRFSGLQFPNYSSELNVNALELDDSALYLCASSLRDRGTGELFFGEGSRLTVL.

The CDR3 loop is CASSLLGTSDISTDTQYF. CDR3 coding DNA: TGTGCCAGCAGTTTACTCGGGACCTCCGACATAAGCACAGATACGCAGTATTTT. This chain connects TRBV27 to TRBJ2-3; D tentatively reads TRBD1 or TRBD2 (5 bases each). In germline, CDR1 is MNHEY, CDR2 SMNVEV (reference sequence). The CDR3 sequence is 18 residues long. The V and J ends lost 2 bases and 0 bases respectively, with 18 bases between them.

The chain combines TRBV18 with TRBJ1-6; 10 bases line up with TRBD1. With 3 bases clipped from V and 4 bases from J, the junction kept 12 bases outside the gene matches. Per germline, CDR1 KGHSH and CDR2 LQKENI. The CDR3 runs to 19 residues. Written as DNA, the CDR3 is TGTGCCAGCTCACCCCACGGGACAGGGGTTGTCCTATATAATTCACCCCTCCACTTT. Translated, it gives CASSPHGTGVVLYNSPLHF.

On this clone itself: Other DNA sequences within the sample encode an identical CDR3. CDR3 amino acids: CASSFGTDSYEQYF. CDR3 coding DNA: TGTGCCAGCAGCTTCGGGACGGACTCCTACGAGCAGTACTTC. The chain links TRBV7-9 to TRBJ2-7; D tentatively fits TRBD1 or TRBD2 (5 bases each). The CDR3 has 14 amino acids. Trimming took off 3 bases at V and 0 bases at J, with 9 bases between the two ends. The germline V gene encodes CDR1 SEHNR and CDR2 FQNEAQ (reference sequence).

The V gene is TRBV11-3, the J gene TRBJ2-2; D is unresolved. The CDR3 covers 13 residues. The germline gives CDR1 SGHNT, CDR2 YENEEA. The V gene lost 3 bases and the J gene lost 1 base, with 3 bases spanning the gap. The CDR3 region has the DNA TGTGCCAGCAGCTTGGTGAACACCGGGGAGCTGTTTTTT. Translated, it gives CASSLVNTGELFF.

By sample share, this clone is medium-sized. The genes are TRBV30 and TRBJ1-2, with 9 bases matching TRBD1. Germline V lookup: CDR1 GTSNPN, CDR2 SVGIG (reference sequence). The V and J ends lost 3 bases and 8 bases, in that order; junction bases with no gene match: 10. This CDR3 is 14 amino acids long. The CDR3 region is CAWSVGTGRIGYTF. In nucleotides, the CDR3 is TGTGCCTGGAGCGTAGGGACAGGGAGGATCGGCTACACCTTC.

This clone appeared once. The rearrangement joins TRBV7-2 to TRBJ2-2; D perhaps matches TRBD2 (5 bases). CDR3 length: 16 residues. Trimming stripped 3 bases from V and 4 bases from J, with 15 bases between. Looked up from germline, CDR1 is SGHTA and CDR2 is FQGNSA. The CDR3 loop reads CASSLDGGVGTGELFF. The CDR3 DNA reads TGTGCCAGCAGCTTGGACGGAGGCGTAGGCACCGGGGAGCTGTTTTTT. The full variable domain, with the rest looked up from reference TRBV7-2 and TRBJ2-2, is GAGVSQSPSNKVTEKGKDVELRCDPISGHTALYWYRQSLGQGLEFLIYFQGNSAPDKSGLPSDRFSAERTGGSVSTLTIQRTQQEDSAVYLCASSLDGGVGTGELFFGEGSRLTVL.

The chain has TRBV5-4 and TRBJ1-5; D unresolved. Germline CDR1 reads SGHNT; CDR2 reads YYREEE (reference sequence). This CDR3 comprises 15 residues. The V end was cut by 0 bases, the J end by 4 bases, with 11 bases between. The CDR3 region is CASSLAGDSNQPQHF. The CDR3 DNA sequence: TGTGCCAGCAGCTTGGCCGGGGATAGTAATCAGCCCCAGCATTTT.

The rearrangement joins TRBV19 to TRBJ2-3; 7 bases agree with TRBD2. This CDR3 comprises 15 residues. Trimming cost V 4 bases and J 5 bases; bases outside gene matches: 9. The germline V gene encodes CDR1 LNHDA and CDR2 SQIVND (reference sequence). The CDR3: CASSTSGTRGDTQYF. CDR3 sequence (DNA): TGTGCCAGTAGTACGAGCGGGACCCGGGGAGATACGCAGTATTTT.

The sample holds one count of this clone. The chain carries TRBV6-4 and TRBJ1-2, with a weak D call TRBD1 (5 bases). The germline V gene has CDR1 MRHNA and CDR2 SNTAGT. V gave up 2 bases and J gave up 8 bases, with 18 bases separating them. This CDR3 region has 15 residues. The DNA of the CDR3 is TGTGCCAGCAGTGACCGTGGGGGGGGAGTTGGAGGCTACACCTTC. Translation gives CASSDRGGGVGGYTF.

The chain joins TRBV6-6 to TRBJ1-2; 10 bases are a match to TRBD1. Germline CDR1 reads MNHNY; CDR2 reads SVGAGI (reference sequence). The V segment lost 5 bases and the J segment 8 bases; nucleotides outside the gene matches: 11. The CDR3 is 15 residues long. For the CDR3, the DNA is TGTGCCAGCAGTGGATCCGGGACAGGGGATTGGGGCTACACCTTC. It yields the protein CASSGSGTGDWGYTF.

The rearrangement uses TRBV10-3 and TRBJ1-4, with D perhaps TRBD1 (5 bases). V lost 8 bases, J lost 3 bases, and 16 bases lay in between. CDR1 ENHRY and CDR2 SYGVKD come from the germline V gene. CDR3 length: 15 residues. Written as DNA, the CDR3 is TGTGCCATCGGTTACCTCTGGGGACCTAATGAAAAACTGTTTTTT. Its protein product is CAIGYLWGPNEKLFF.

The chain is built from TRBV5-1 and TRBJ2-7; TRBD2 agrees at 8 bases. Unmatched junction bases numbered 4, after V lost 0 bases and J lost 2 bases. The CDR3 is 15 amino acids. The V gene's germline CDR1 is SGHRS and CDR2 YFSETQ. Written as DNA, the CDR3 is TGCGCCAGCAGCTTGGGGTTTAGCGGGACCTACGAGCAGTACTTC. Translation gives CASSLGFSGTYEQYF.

This chain joins TRBV10-3 and TRBJ2-7, with D unclear. Germline V gene lookup returns CDR1 ENHRY and CDR2 SYGVKD. The CDR3 length is 14 residues. V shed 10 bases and J shed 0 bases, with 16 bases lying between them. CDR3 sequence (DNA): TGTGCCACCCTCCTGGGTGCCGGCTCCTACGAGCAGTACTTC. As protein: CATLLGAGSYEQYF.